These T cell receptor beta chains were read from a single sample in a study of cytomegalovirus exposure and HLA in healthy donors. Profiling relied on immunoSEQ multiplex PCR, and the TCRdb table lists in-frame clones only, not all of them. The sample shows tens of thousands of clones, just under 80% of them seen only once. Sequenced material: PBMCs. The receptors were gathered from a middle-aged man in good health and CMV-seronegative. CDR3s include the opening cysteine and the closing phenylalanine or tryptophan. The D gene is left open where the match is weak. Expanded clones are given a class, and other clones once, few, many or no size at all.

size	D	J	V	CDR3	DNA
-	TRBD2	TRBJ2-1	TRBV18	CASSPILASSYNEQFF	TGTGCCAGCTCACCAATACTAGCGAGCTCCTACAATGAGCAGTTCTTC
-	-	TRBJ1-2	TRBV29-1	CSVVGRNGYTF	TGCAGCGTTGTAGGGAGAAATGGCTACACCTTC
once	TRBD1	TRBJ2-7	TRBV6-5	CASSYAVGTGSYEQYF	TGTGCCAGCAGTTATGCCGTCGGGACAGGGTCCTACGAGCAGTACTTC
once	-	TRBJ1-1	TRBV19	CASSIVGQRTEAFF	TGTGCCAGTAGTATAGTAGGACAGAGGACTGAAGCTTTCTTT
-	TRBD2	TRBJ2-3	TRBV9	CASSPPAGGPSTDTQYF	TGTGCCAGCAGCCCACCAGCGGGAGGGCCCTCCACAGATACGCAGTATTTT
-	TRBD2	TRBJ2-1	TRBV19	CASSIRAFPTSGRADEQFF	TGTGCCAGTAGTATAAGGGCATTTCCGACTAGCGGGAGGGCGGATGAGCAGTTCTTC
-	-	TRBJ2-7	TRBV29-1	CSVRMTTSYEQYF	TGCAGCGTTCGGATGACTACCTCCTACGAGCAGTACTTC
-	TRBD1	TRBJ2-7	TRBV19	CASSTRAGTGSIEQYF	TGTGCCAGTAGTACCCGAGCCGGGACAGGGAGTATCGAGCAGTACTTC
-	-	TRBJ1-2	TRBV19	CASSPRGGLNYGYTF	TGTGCCAGTAGTCCCCGGGGGGGGCTGAACTATGGCTACACCTTC
few	-	TRBJ2-7	TRBV5-1	CASSLAPENVYEQYF	TGCGCCAGCAGCTTGGCTCCGGAGAACGTCTACGAGCAGTACTTC
-	TRBD2	TRBJ2-2	TRBV6-6	CASGLENGELFF	TGTGCCAGCGGACTAGAAAACGGGGAGCTGTTTTTT
-	TRBD1	TRBJ1-2	TRBV2	CASRNRGANYGYTF	TGTGCCAGCAGAAACAGGGGGGCTAACTATGGCTACACCTTC
few	-	TRBJ2-7	TRBV7-2	CASSPGRDQSYEQYF	TGTGCCAGCAGCCCGGGGCGGGACCAGAGCTACGAGCAGTACTTC
-	-	TRBJ2-5	TRBV15	CATSRDRAVKTQYF	TGTGCCACCAGCAGAGACAGGGCCGTGAAGACCCAGTACTTC
-	-	TRBJ1-3	TRBV5-1	CASGLEGLRFSGNTIYF	TGCGCCAGCGGCCTGGAGGGGCTCCGTTTCTCTGGAAACACCATATATTTT
-	-	TRBJ2-3	TRBV27	CASSQLRIAPTGKDTQYF	TGTGCCAGCAGTCAGCTTCGTATAGCCCCCACAGGAAAAGATACGCAGTATTTT
-	TRBD2	TRBJ2-1	TRBV2	CASSQTRTSGGGNEQFF	TGTGCCAGCAGTCAAACCAGGACTAGCGGGGGGGGTAATGAGCAGTTCTTC
few	TRBD1	TRBJ2-3	TRBV29-1	CSVTDRGGYTDTQYF	TGCAGCGTAACGGACAGGGGAGGCTACACAGATACGCAGTATTTT
-	-	TRBJ1-1	TRBV2	CASSEALSAFF	TGTGCCAGCAGTGAAGCGCTATCAGCTTTCTTT
-	-	TRBJ1-6	TRBV6-4	CASSKYGQNNSPLHF	TGTGCCAGCAGTAAATACGGACAGAATAATTCACCCCTCCACTTT
-	-	TRBJ1-2	TRBV28	CASSLGQYVGYTF	TGTGCCAGCAGCCTCGGACAGTATGTTGGCTACACCTTC
-	TRBD1	TRBJ2-2	TRBV2	CASIPTGGSGELFF	TGTGCCAGCATCCCGACAGGGGGCTCCGGGGAGCTGTTTTTT
few	TRBD1	TRBJ1-1	TRBV5-1	CASSIRTGYLNTEAFF	TGTGCCAGCAGCATCCGGACAGGGTACCTGAACACTGAAGCTTTCTTT
once	-	TRBJ1-1	TRBV7-9	CASSVMERTEAFF	TGTGCCAGCAGCGTTATGGAGAGGACTGAAGCTTTCTTT
-	TRBD1	TRBJ1-6	TRBV27	CASKGQGESPLHF	TGTGCCAGCAAGGGACAGGGGGAATCACCCCTCCACTTT
-	TRBD2	TRBJ2-3	TRBV7-2	CASSLGLAGVQDTQYF	TGTGCCAGCAGCTTGGGACTAGCGGGGGTCCAGGATACGCAGTACTTT
-	TRBD1	TRBJ2-5	TRBV18	CASSPSAQGGSGTQYF	TGTGCCAGCTCACCATCGGCACAGGGGGGCTCTGGGACCCAGTACTTC
-	TRBD2	TRBJ2-5	TRBV7-9	CASSTTGGKEETQYF	TGTGCCAGCAGCACCACGGGGGGAAAGGAAGAGACCCAGTACTTC
few	TRBD1	TRBJ1-1	TRBV6-1	CASWTGGEGTEAFF	TGTGCCAGCTGGACAGGGGGCGAGGGTACTGAAGCTTTCTTT
-	-	TRBJ2-5	TRBV5-1	CASSLASQETQYF	TGCGCCAGCAGCTTGGCCAGCCAAGAGACCCAGTACTTC
-	-	TRBJ2-1	TRBV25-1	CASSEFGSYNEQFF	TGTGCCAGCAGTGAATTCGGCTCCTACAATGAGCAGTTCTTC
-	-	TRBJ2-5	TRBV5-4	CASSPRGTAKETQYF	TGTGCCAGCAGCCCCCGGGGGACAGCAAAAGAGACCCAGTACTTC
-	TRBD2	TRBJ2-1	TRBV5-1	CASSFWASGYNEQFF	TGCGCCAGCAGCTTCTGGGCTAGCGGTTACAATGAGCAGTTCTTC
-	-	TRBJ2-4	TRBV2	CASRVRMGLAKNIQYF	TGTGCCAGCAGGGTCCGAATGGGACTAGCCAAAAACATTCAGTACTTC
-	TRBD2	TRBJ2-5	TRBV7-9	CSSSSGGRAPMEETQYF	TGTTCCAGCAGCTCGGGCGGGAGGGCTCCTATGGAGGAGACCCAGTACTTC
few	TRBD1	TRBJ2-7	TRBV14	CASSRQGDGGYEQYF	TGTGCCAGCAGCCGCCAGGGGGATGGGGGCTACGAGCAGTACTTC
-	-	TRBJ1-1	TRBV6-5	CASSERQVNTEAFF	TGTGCCAGCAGCGAGAGACAGGTTAACACTGAAGCTTTCTTT
-	-	TRBJ2-7	TRBV7-2	CASSRLAGATYEQYF	TGTGCCAGCAGCCGTCTGGCGGGGGCCACCTACGAGCAGTACTTC
-	-	TRBJ2-7	TRBV11-2	CASSFRGTHYEQYF	TGTGCCAGCAGCTTTAGGGGAACGCACTACGAGCAGTACTTC
-	-	TRBJ1-1	TRBV18	CASTTAYPEAFF	TGTGCCAGTACTACGGCGTATCCTGAAGCTTTCTTT
-	TRBD1	TRBJ2-2	TRBV5-1	CASSLTDRATGELFF	TGCGCCAGCAGCTTGACGGACAGGGCTACCGGGGAGCTGTTTTTT
-	-	TRBJ2-3	TRBV19	CASQARGTDTQYF	TGTGCCAGCCAAGCCCGGGGCACAGATACGCAGTATTTT
-	TRBD1	TRBJ2-5	TRBV11-2	CASSLVIGGEGETQYF	TGTGCCAGCAGCTTAGTCATAGGGGGCGAGGGAGAGACCCAGTACTTC
-	TRBD1	TRBJ2-3	TRBV6-8	CASSAPDRVSTDTQYF	TGTGCCAGCAGTGCCCCAGACAGGGTGAGCACAGATACGCAGTATTTT
-	TRBD2	TRBJ2-3	TRBV5-1	CASSLEPRGGLADTQYF	TGCGCCAGCAGCTTGGAACCGCGGGGGGGCCTCGCAGATACGCAGTATTTT